A selection of T cell receptor beta chains follows, all from one sample in a study of shared clonotypes between healthy human individuals. This table comes from immunoSEQ multiplex PCR, and its TCRdb copy is limited to in-frame clones, with some not included. The sample records hundreds of thousands of clones, about 82% being singletons. The source material was PBMCs. Every receptor here comes from a woman aged 40 to 50 in good health. Some clones in this sample may be carry-over from other donors' samples. The CDR3 runs from the conserved cysteine through the conserved F or W. The D gene is left open where the match is weak. Size is stated for part of the rows, as once, few or many counts, or as a class when the clone is expanded.

CDR3 protein: CASSMNRGTGELFF
CDR3 DNA: TGTGCCAGTAGTATGAACAGGGGAACCGGGGAGCTGTTTTTT
D gene: TRBD1
V gene: TRBV19
J gene: TRBJ2-2
clone size: -

CDR3 protein: CASSVFPGLNAEAFF
CDR3 DNA: TGTGCCAGCAGTGTTTTTCCGGGTTTGAACGCTGAAGCTTTCTTT
D gene: -
V gene: TRBV6-1
J gene: TRBJ1-1
clone size: -

CDR3 protein: CASSARLGLAETQYF
CDR3 DNA: TGTGCCAGCAGCGCTCGCTTGGGACTAGCAGAGACCCAGTACTTC
D gene: TRBD2
V gene: TRBV2
J gene: TRBJ2-5
clone size: -

CDR3 protein: CASSLVVGAARGEQYF
CDR3 DNA: TGTGCCAGCAGCTTAGTGGTAGGGGCGGCCAGAGGGGAGCAGTACTTC
D gene: -
V gene: TRBV7-8
J gene: TRBJ2-7
clone size: -

CDR3 protein: CATQASSTDTQYF
CDR3 DNA: TGTGCCACACAGGCGTCTAGCACAGATACGCAGTATTTT
D gene: -
V gene: TRBV28
J gene: TRBJ2-3
clone size: -

CDR3 protein: CASLHRTGANVLTF
CDR3 DNA: TGTGCCAGCCTACATAGGACTGGGGCCAACGTCCTGACTTTC
D gene: -
V gene: TRBV6-6
J gene: TRBJ2-6
clone size: -

CDR3 protein: CASSSTGGGTDTQYF
CDR3 DNA: TGCGCCAGCAGCTCAACTGGCGGGGGCACAGATACGCAGTATTTT
D gene: -
V gene: TRBV5-1
J gene: TRBJ2-3
clone size: -

CDR3 protein: CSTRAGMSYNEQFF
CDR3 DNA: TGCAGCACCCGAGCGGGAATGTCCTACAATGAGCAGTTCTTC
D gene: TRBD2
V gene: TRBV29-1
J gene: TRBJ2-1
clone size: -

CDR3 protein: CASSQAAGGTDTQYF
CDR3 DNA: TGCGCCAGCAGCCAAGCGGCGGGAGGGACAGATACGCAGTATTTT
D gene: TRBD2
V gene: TRBV4-1
J gene: TRBJ2-3
clone size: -

CDR3 protein: CASSQGSTDTQYF
CDR3 DNA: TGTGCCAGTAGTCAGGGGAGCACAGATACGCAGTATTTT
D gene: -
V gene: TRBV19
J gene: TRBJ2-3
clone size: -

CDR3 protein: CSARDLGEQFF
CDR3 DNA: TGCAGTGCTAGAGATCTTGGTGAGCAGTTCTTC
D gene: -
V gene: TRBV20-1
J gene: TRBJ2-1
clone size: once

CDR3 protein: CASSLARNPTDTQYF
CDR3 DNA: TGTGCCAGCTCACTTGCCAGAAACCCCACAGATACGCAGTATTTT
D gene: -
V gene: TRBV18
J gene: TRBJ2-3
clone size: once

CDR3 protein: CASKRTGEVPEAFF
CDR3 DNA: TGTGCCAGTAAAAGGACAGGGGAAGTCCCTGAAGCTTTCTTT
D gene: TRBD1
V gene: TRBV19
J gene: TRBJ1-1
clone size: -

CDR3 protein: CASSINGDNYGYTF
CDR3 DNA: TGTGCCAGTAGTATCAACGGAGACAACTATGGCTACACCTTC
D gene: -
V gene: TRBV19
J gene: TRBJ1-2
clone size: few

CDR3 protein: CASSLRTSLNEQFF
CDR3 DNA: TGTGCCAGTAGTCTGAGGACGAGCCTCAATGAGCAGTTCTTC
D gene: -
V gene: TRBV19
J gene: TRBJ2-1
clone size: -

CDR3 protein: CASSQVNHRDNEQFF
CDR3 DNA: TGTGCCAGCAGCCAAGTAAACCACAGGGACAATGAGCAGTTCTTC
D gene: -
V gene: TRBV4-2
J gene: TRBJ2-1
clone size: -

CDR3 protein: CASSKGQSQETQYF
CDR3 DNA: TGTGCCAGCAGTAAGGGACAGAGTCAAGAGACCCAGTACTTC
D gene: TRBD1
V gene: TRBV6-6
J gene: TRBJ2-5
clone size: -

CDR3 protein: CASSLASFTGELFF
CDR3 DNA: TGTGCCAGCAGCTTAGCGAGTTTCACCGGGGAGCTGTTTTTT
D gene: -
V gene: TRBV7-8
J gene: TRBJ2-2
clone size: once

CDR3 protein: CASSFQGSGELFF
CDR3 DNA: TGTGCCAGCAGCTTTCAGGGTTCCGGGGAGCTGTTTTTT
D gene: -
V gene: TRBV7-3
J gene: TRBJ2-2
clone size: few

CDR3 protein: CASSEAGQAQEELFF
CDR3 DNA: TGTGCCAGCAGTGAAGCGGGACAGGCCCAGGAGGAACTGTTTTTT
D gene: TRBD1
V gene: TRBV25-1
J gene: TRBJ1-4
clone size: -

CDR3 protein: CASSRYGTLSYEQYF
CDR3 DNA: TGTGCCAGCAGCCGCTACGGGACACTATCCTACGAGCAGTACTTC
D gene: -
V gene: TRBV11-2
J gene: TRBJ2-7
clone size: once

CDR3 protein: CASSLGRRAQYF
CDR3 DNA: TGTGCCAGCAGCTTGGGACGGCGCGCCCAGTACTTC
D gene: -
V gene: TRBV5-6
J gene: TRBJ2-5
clone size: once

CDR3 protein: CASSLGPAGNEQFF
CDR3 DNA: TGTGCCAGCAGCTTAGGACCGGCCGGGAATGAGCAGTTCTTC
D gene: -
V gene: TRBV7-2
J gene: TRBJ2-1
clone size: -

CDR3 protein: CASSELRNTEAFF
CDR3 DNA: TGTGCCAGCAGTGAATTACGGAACACTGAAGCTTTCTTT
D gene: -
V gene: TRBV2
J gene: TRBJ1-1
clone size: few

CDR3 protein: CASRGGYGTALWGYTF
CDR3 DNA: TGTGCCAGCAGGGGGGGGTATGGGACAGCTCTTTGGGGCTACACCTTC
D gene: TRBD1
V gene: TRBV28
J gene: TRBJ1-2
clone size: -

CDR3 protein: CASSPQYPAGAYEQYF
CDR3 DNA: TGTGCCAGCAGCCCCCAATACCCCGCGGGAGCCTACGAGCAGTACTTC
D gene: TRBD2
V gene: TRBV7-9
J gene: TRBJ2-7
clone size: -

CDR3 protein: CARLGGNGNEQFF
CDR3 DNA: TGTGCCAGGTTGGGGGGAAATGGGAATGAGCAGTTCTTC
D gene: -
V gene: TRBV2
J gene: TRBJ2-1
clone size: many

CDR3 protein: CASSDRDADTQYF
CDR3 DNA: TGTGCCAGCAGTGACAGGGACGCAGATACGCAGTATTTT
D gene: -
V gene: TRBV6-4
J gene: TRBJ2-3
clone size: -

CDR3 protein: CASSIRLAGVSEQYF
CDR3 DNA: TGTGCCAGTAGTATCCGACTAGCGGGAGTCTCCGAGCAGTACTTC
D gene: TRBD2
V gene: TRBV19
J gene: TRBJ2-7
clone size: -

CDR3 protein: CASSQGDAGYGYTF
CDR3 DNA: TGTGCCAGTAGTCAGGGGGATGCGGGCTATGGCTACACCTTC
D gene: TRBD1
V gene: TRBV19
J gene: TRBJ1-2
clone size: -

CDR3 protein: CASSLGPTEAFF
CDR3 DNA: TGCGCCAGCAGCTTGGGCCCCACTGAAGCTTTCTTT
D gene: -
V gene: TRBV5-1
J gene: TRBJ1-1
clone size: -

CDR3 protein: CASSYLAGSSYEQYF
CDR3 DNA: TGTGCCAGCAGCTATTTGGCAGGGAGCTCCTACGAGCAGTACTTC
D gene: -
V gene: TRBV7-8
J gene: TRBJ2-7
clone size: once

CDR3 protein: CASSSSGRGGYNEQFF
CDR3 DNA: TGCGCCAGCAGTTCTAGCGGGAGGGGGGGCTACAATGAGCAGTTCTTC
D gene: TRBD2
V gene: TRBV10-2
J gene: TRBJ2-1
clone size: -

CDR3 protein: CSVVAPEGASHEQYF
CDR3 DNA: TGCAGCGTTGTGGCGCCCGAAGGGGCCAGCCACGAGCAGTACTTC
D gene: -
V gene: TRBV29-1
J gene: TRBJ2-7
clone size: -

CDR3 protein: CSVEETGTAGNEWF
CDR3 DNA: TGCAGCGTTGAAGAAACCGGGACGGCAGGAAACGAGTGGTTT
D gene: -
V gene: TRBV29-1
J gene: TRBJ1-1
clone size: -

CDR3 protein: CASSHLQGRGYTF
CDR3 DNA: TGCGCCAGCAGCCACCTACAGGGCCGAGGCTACACCTTC
D gene: -
V gene: TRBV4-1
J gene: TRBJ1-2
clone size: few

CDR3 protein: CASSITLDAYQPQHF
CDR3 DNA: TGTGCCAGTAGTATCACACTCGATGCTTATCAGCCCCAGCATTTT
D gene: -
V gene: TRBV19
J gene: TRBJ1-5
clone size: -

CDR3 protein: CASSQWVNGYRGPNQPQHF
CDR3 DNA: TGCGCCAGCAGTCAATGGGTTAACGGTTACAGGGGACCCAATCAGCCCCAGCATTTT
D gene: TRBD1
V gene: TRBV23-1
J gene: TRBJ1-5
clone size: -

CDR3 protein: CASSQEGPGSGNTIYF
CDR3 DNA: TGTGCCAGCAGCCAGGAAGGACCAGGCTCTGGAAACACCATATATTTT
D gene: -
V gene: TRBV4-2
J gene: TRBJ1-3
clone size: -

CDR3 protein: CASKSMVDPGETQYF
CDR3 DNA: TGTGCCAGCAAATCGATGGTCGACCCGGGGGAGACCCAGTACTTC
D gene: -
V gene: TRBV27
J gene: TRBJ2-5
clone size: -

CDR3 protein: CASSERRGQPQHF
CDR3 DNA: TGCGCCAGCAGTGAGCGTCGCGGACAGCCCCAGCATTTT
D gene: -
V gene: TRBV10-2
J gene: TRBJ1-5
clone size: few

CDR3 protein: CASSWTGEYGYTF
CDR3 DNA: TGTGCCAGCAGCTGGACAGGGGAGTATGGCTACACCTTC
D gene: TRBD1
V gene: TRBV7-9
J gene: TRBJ1-2
clone size: -

CDR3 protein: CASSEDYQADTEAFF
CDR3 DNA: TGTGCCAGCAGTGAAGATTACCAGGCAGACACTGAAGCTTTCTTT
D gene: -
V gene: TRBV6-1
J gene: TRBJ1-1
clone size: -

CDR3 protein: CASSLGGRPTDETQYF
CDR3 DNA: TGCGCCAGCAGCTTGGGAGGACGTCCCACGGACGAGACCCAGTACTTC
D gene: -
V gene: TRBV5-1
J gene: TRBJ2-5
clone size: -

CDR3 protein: CASSHTRGSGPSSYEQYF
CDR3 DNA: TGTGCCAGCAGCCACACACGGGGGAGCGGCCCGAGCTCCTACGAGCAGTACTTC
D gene: -
V gene: TRBV14
J gene: TRBJ2-7
clone size: -

CDR3 protein: CAWSVHKNQPQHF
CDR3 DNA: TGTGCCTGGAGTGTACACAAGAATCAGCCCCAGCATTTT
D gene: -
V gene: TRBV30
J gene: TRBJ1-5
clone size: -

CDR3 protein: CAPPLQEGYTF
CDR3 DNA: TGTGCCCCCCCCCTTCAGGAAGGCTACACCTTC
D gene: -
V gene: TRBV30
J gene: TRBJ1-2
clone size: -

CDR3 protein: CASSSWTSVSTGELFF
CDR3 DNA: TGTGCCAGCAGTTCCTGGACTAGCGTGAGCACCGGGGAGCTGTTTTTT
D gene: TRBD2
V gene: TRBV27
J gene: TRBJ2-2
clone size: -